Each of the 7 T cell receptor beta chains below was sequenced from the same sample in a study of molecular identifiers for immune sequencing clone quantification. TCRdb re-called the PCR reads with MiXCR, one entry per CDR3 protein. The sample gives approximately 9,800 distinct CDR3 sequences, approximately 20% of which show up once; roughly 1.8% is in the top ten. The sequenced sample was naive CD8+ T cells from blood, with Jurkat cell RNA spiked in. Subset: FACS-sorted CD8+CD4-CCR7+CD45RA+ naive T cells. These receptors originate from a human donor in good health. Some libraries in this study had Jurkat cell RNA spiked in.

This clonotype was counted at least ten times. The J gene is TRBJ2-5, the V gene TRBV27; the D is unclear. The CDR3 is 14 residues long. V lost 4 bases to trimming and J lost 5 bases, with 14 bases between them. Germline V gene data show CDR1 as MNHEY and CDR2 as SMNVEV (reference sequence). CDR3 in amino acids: CASSSSGTFETQYF. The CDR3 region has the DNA TGTGCCAGCAGTTCCTCGGGTACTTTCGAGACCCAGTACTTC.

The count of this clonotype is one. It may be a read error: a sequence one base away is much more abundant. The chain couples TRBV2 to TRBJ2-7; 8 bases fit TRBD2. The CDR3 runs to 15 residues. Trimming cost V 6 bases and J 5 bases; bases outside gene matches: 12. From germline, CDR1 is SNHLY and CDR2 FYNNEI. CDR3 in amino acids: CASSPTREGRHEQYF. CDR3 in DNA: TGTGCCAGCAGCCCCACCCGGGAGGGCCGGCACGAGCAGTACTTC.

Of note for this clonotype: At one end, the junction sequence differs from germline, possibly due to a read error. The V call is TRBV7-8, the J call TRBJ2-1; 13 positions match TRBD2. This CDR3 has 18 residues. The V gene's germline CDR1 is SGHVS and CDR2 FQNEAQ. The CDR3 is CASGLGTSGTNAYNEQFF. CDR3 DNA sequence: TGTGCCAGCGGCTTGGGGACTAGCGGGACCAACGCCTACAATGAGCAGTTCTTC.

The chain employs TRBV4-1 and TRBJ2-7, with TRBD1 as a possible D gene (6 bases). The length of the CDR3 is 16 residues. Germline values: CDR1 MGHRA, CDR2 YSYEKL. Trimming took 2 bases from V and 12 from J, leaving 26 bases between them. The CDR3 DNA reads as TGCGCCAGCAGCCAATTCCAGGGGATTTTAGCCTACGGGCTGTACTTC. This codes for CASSQFQGILAYGLYF.

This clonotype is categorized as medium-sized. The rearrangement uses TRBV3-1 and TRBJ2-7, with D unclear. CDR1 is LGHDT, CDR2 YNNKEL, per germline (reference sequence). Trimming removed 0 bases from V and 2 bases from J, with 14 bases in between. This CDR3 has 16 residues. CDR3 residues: CASSQDRIPRAYEQYF. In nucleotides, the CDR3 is TGTGCCAGCAGCCAAGACCGGATCCCACGCGCCTACGAGCAGTACTTC.

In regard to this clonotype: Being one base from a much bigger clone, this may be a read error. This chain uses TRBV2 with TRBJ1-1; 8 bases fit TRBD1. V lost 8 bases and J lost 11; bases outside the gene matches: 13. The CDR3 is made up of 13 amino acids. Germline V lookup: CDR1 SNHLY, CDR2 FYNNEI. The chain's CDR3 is CASGDGQGPPAFF. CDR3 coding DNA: TGTGCCAGCGGGGATGGACAGGGCCCCCCGGCTTTCTTT. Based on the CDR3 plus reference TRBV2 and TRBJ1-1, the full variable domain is EPEVTQTPSHQVTQMGQEVILRCVPISNHLYFYWYRQILGQKVEFLVSFYNNEISEKSEIFDDQFSVERPDGSNFTLKIRSTKLEDSAMYFCASGDGQGPPAFFGQGTRLTVV.

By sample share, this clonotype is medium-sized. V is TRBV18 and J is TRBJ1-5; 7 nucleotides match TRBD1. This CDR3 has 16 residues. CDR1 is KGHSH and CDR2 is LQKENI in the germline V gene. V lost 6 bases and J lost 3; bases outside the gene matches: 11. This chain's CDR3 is CASSRTGHVPNQPQHF. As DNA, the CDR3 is TGTGCCAGCTCGCGGACAGGTCATGTCCCCAATCAGCCCCAGCATTTT.